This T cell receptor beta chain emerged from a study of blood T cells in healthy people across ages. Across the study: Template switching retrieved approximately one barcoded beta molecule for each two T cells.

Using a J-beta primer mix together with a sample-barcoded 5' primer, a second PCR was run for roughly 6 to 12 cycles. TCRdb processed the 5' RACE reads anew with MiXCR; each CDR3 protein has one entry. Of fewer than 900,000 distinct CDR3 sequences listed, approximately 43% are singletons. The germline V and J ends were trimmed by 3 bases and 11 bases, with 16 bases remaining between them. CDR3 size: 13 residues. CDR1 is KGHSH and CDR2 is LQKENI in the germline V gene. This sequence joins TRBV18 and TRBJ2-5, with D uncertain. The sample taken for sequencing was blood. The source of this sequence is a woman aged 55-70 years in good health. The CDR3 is CASSPRQIDEQYF. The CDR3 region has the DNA TGTGCCAGCTCACCCAGGCAGATCGATGAGCAGTACTTC.